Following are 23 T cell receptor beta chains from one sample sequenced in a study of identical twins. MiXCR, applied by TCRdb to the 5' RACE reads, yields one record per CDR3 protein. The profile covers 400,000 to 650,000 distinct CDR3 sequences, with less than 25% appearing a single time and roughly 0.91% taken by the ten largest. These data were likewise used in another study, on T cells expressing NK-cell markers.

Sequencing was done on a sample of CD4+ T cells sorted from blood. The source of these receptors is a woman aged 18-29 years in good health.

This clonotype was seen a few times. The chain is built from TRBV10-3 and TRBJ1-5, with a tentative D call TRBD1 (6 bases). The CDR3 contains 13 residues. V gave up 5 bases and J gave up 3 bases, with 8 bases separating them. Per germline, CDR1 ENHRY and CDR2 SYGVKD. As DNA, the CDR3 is TGTGCCATCAGTCAGGGGAACAATCAGCCCCAGCATTTT. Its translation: CAISQGNNQPQHF.

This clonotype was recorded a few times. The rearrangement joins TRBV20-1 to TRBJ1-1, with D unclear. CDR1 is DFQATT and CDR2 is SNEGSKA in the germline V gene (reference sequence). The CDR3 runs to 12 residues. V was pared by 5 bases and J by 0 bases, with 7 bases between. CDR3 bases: TGCAGTGCTCCCGACCTGAACACTGAAGCTTTCTTT. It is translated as CSAPDLNTEAFF.

The chain's CDR3 is CASSPRRRESIYF. The CDR3 nucleotides are TGTGCCAGCAGCCCAAGAAGGAGGGAATCCATATATTTT. The chain joins TRBV7-9 to TRBJ1-3, with D unclear. Germline-derived CDR1 and CDR2 are SEHNR and FQNEAQ (reference sequence). The germline V and J ends were trimmed by 5 bases and 11 bases, with 16 bases remaining between them. The CDR3 loop spans 13 amino acids. Filled out from reference TRBV7-9 and TRBJ1-3, the complete variable domain reads DTGVSQNPRHKITKRGQNVTFRCDPISEHNRLYWYRQTLGQGPEFLTYFQNEAQLEKSRLLSDRFSAERPKGSFSTLEIQRTEQGDSAMYLCASSPRRRESIYFGEGSWLTVV.

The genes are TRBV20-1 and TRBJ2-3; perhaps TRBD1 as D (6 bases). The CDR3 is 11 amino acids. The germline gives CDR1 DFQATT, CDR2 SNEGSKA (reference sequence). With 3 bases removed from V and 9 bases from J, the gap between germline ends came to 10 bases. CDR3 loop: CSASLGATQYF. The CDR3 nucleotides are TGCAGTGCTAGTTTGGGGGCGACGCAGTATTTT.

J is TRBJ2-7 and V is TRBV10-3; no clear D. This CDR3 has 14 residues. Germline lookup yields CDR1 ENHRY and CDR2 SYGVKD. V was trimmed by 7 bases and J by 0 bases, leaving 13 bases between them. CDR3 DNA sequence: TGTGCCATCATGGGCTCCTGGAGCTCCTACGAGCAGTACTTC. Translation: CAIMGSWSSYEQYF.

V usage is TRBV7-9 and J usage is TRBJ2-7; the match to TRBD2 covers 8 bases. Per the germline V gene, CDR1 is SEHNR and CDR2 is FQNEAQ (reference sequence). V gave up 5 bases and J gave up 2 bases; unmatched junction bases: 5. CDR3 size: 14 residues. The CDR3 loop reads CASSLPGLAYEQYF. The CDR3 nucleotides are TGTGCCAGCAGCCTACCGGGACTAGCCTACGAGCAGTACTTC.

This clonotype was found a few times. This CDR3 is CSVEDQGYTEAFF. The CDR3 DNA is TGCAGCGTTGAAGACCAAGGGTACACTGAAGCTTTCTTT. The chain combines TRBV29-1 with TRBJ1-1; D not resolved. The CDR3 loop spans 13 amino acids. The germline V gene encodes CDR1 SQVTM and CDR2 ANQGSEA. V lost 0 bases to trimming and J lost 3 bases, with 8 bases between them.

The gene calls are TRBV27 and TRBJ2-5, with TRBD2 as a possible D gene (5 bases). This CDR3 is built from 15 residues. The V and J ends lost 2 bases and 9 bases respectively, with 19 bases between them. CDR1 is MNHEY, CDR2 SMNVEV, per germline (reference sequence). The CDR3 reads CASSLGGGSPRAQYF. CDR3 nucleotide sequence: TGTGCCAGCAGTTTAGGAGGTGGATCCCCAAGGGCCCAGTACTTC.

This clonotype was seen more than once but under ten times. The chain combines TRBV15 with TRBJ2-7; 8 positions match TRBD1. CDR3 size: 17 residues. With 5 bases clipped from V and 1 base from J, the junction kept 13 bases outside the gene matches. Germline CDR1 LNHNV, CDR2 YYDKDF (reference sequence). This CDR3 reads CATSRRRGQGRSYEQYF. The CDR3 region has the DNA TGTGCCACCAGCCGAAGGCGAGGACAGGGACGGTCCTACGAGCAGTACTTC.

CDR3 DNA sequence: TGTGCCAGCAGCGTAGAAGCCTTGGGAACGCTCTACGAGCAGTACTTC. It translates to CASSVEALGTLYEQYF. The gene calls are TRBV9 and TRBJ2-7; D call uncertain. The V gene's germline CDR1 is SGDLS and CDR2 YYNGEE. The CDR3 length is 16 residues. Trimming cost V 0 bases and J 3 bases, with 16 bases left between them. Complete variable domain (other parts from reference TRBV9 and TRBJ2-7): DSGVTQTPKHLITATGQRVTLRCSPRSGDLSVYWYQQSLDQGLQFLIQYYNGEERAKGNILERFSAQQFPDLHSELNLSSLELGDSALYFCASSVEALGTLYEQYFGPGTRLTVT.

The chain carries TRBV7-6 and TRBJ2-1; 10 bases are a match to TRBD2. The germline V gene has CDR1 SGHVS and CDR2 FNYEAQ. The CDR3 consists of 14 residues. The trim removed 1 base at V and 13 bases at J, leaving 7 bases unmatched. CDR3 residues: CASSLGQAGGPQFF. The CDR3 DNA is TGTGCCAGCAGCTTAGGTCAAGCGGGAGGGCCTCAGTTCTTC.

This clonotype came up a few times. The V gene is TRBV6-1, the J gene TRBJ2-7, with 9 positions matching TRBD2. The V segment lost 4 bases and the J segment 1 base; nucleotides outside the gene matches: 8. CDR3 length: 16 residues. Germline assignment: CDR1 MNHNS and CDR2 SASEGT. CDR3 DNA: TGTGCCAGCAGTGCCCGGGGGAGCGGGAGGTCCTACGAGCAGTACTTC. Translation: CASSARGSGRSYEQYF.

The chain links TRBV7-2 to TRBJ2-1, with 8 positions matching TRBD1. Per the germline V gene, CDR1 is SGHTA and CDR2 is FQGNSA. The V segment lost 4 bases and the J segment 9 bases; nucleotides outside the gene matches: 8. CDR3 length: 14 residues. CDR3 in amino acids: CASSSDRVSGEQFF. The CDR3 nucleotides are TGTGCCAGCAGCTCGGACAGGGTTTCAGGTGAGCAGTTCTTC.

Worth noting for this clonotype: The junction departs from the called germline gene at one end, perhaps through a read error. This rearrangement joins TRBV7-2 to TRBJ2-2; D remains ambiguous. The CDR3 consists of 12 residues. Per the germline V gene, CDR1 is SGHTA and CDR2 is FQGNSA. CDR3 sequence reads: CARSLSSRELFF. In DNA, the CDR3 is TGTGCCAGAAGCTTAAGTAGCCGGGAGCTGTTTTTT. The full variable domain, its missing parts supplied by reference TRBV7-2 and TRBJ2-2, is GAGVSQSPSNKVTEKGKDVELRCDPISGHTALYWYRQSLGQGLEFLIYFQGNSAPDKSGLPSDRFSAERTGGSVSTLTIQRTQQEDSAVYLCARSLSSRELFFGEGSRLTVL.

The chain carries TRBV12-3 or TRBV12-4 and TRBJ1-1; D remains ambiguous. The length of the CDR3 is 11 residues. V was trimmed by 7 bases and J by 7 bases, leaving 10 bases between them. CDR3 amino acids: CASKGEGEAFF. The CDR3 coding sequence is TGTGCCAGCAAGGGAGAGGGTGAAGCTTTCTTT.

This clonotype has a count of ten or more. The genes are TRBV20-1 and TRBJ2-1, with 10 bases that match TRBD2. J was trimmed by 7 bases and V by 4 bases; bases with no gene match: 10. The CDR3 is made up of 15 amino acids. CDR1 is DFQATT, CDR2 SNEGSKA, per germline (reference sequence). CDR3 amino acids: CSANLGLAGANEQFF. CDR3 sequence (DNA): TGCAGTGCTAACTTAGGGCTAGCGGGAGCAAATGAGCAGTTCTTC.

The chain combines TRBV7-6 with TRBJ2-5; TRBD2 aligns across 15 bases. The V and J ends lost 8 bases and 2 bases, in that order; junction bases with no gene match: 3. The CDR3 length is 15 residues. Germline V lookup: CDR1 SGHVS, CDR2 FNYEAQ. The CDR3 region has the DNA TGTGCCAGCGGCGGGACTAGCGGGAGGCAAGAGACCCAGTACTTC. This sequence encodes CASGGTSGRQETQYF.

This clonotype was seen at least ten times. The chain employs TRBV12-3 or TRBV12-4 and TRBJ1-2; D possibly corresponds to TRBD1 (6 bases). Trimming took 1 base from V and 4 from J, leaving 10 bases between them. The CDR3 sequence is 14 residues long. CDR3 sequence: CASSLGDRRYGYTF. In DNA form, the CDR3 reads TGTGCCAGCAGTTTAGGAGACAGGCGCTATGGCTACACCTTC.

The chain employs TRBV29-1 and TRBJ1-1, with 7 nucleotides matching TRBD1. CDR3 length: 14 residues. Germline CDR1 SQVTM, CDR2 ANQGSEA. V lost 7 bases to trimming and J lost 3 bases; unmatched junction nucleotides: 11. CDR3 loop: CSGVTGQVYTEAFF. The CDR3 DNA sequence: TGCAGCGGGGTGACAGGGCAGGTTTACACTGAAGCTTTCTTT.

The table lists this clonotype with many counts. CDR3 region: CASSNRVPANSPLHF. CDR3 bases: TGTGCCAGCAGTAACAGGGTTCCTGCTAATTCACCCCTCCACTTT. This chain links TRBV12-3 or TRBV12-4 with TRBJ1-6, with a tentative D call TRBD1 (6 bases). The CDR3 extends over 15 amino acids. Deletions cut 5 bases from V and 6 bases from J, with 14 bases between.

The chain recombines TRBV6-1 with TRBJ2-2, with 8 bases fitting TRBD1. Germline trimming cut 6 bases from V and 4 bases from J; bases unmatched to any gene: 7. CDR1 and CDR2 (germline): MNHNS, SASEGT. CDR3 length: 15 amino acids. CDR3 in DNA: TGTGCCAGCAGAACCGGGACAGGAGGCACCGGGGAGCTGTTTTTT. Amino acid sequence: CASRTGTGGTGELFF.

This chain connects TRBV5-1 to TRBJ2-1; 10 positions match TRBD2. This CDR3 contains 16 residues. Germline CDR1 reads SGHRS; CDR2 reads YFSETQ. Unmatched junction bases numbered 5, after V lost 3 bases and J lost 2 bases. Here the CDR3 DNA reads TGCGCCAGCAGCTCCTCCGGGACTAGCGCCTACAATGAGCAGTTCTTC. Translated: CASSSSGTSAYNEQFF.

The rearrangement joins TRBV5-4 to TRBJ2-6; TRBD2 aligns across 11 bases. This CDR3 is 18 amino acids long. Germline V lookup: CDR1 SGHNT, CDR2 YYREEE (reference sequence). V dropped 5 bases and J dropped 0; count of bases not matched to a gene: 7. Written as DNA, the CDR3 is TGTGCCAGCAGGTCCGGGACTAGCGGATTCTCTGGGGCCAACGTCCTGACTTTC. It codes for CASRSGTSGFSGANVLTF.